Presented here are 29 T cell receptor beta chains from one specimen sequenced in a study of shared clonotypes between healthy human individuals. Sequencing was performed with immunoSEQ multiplex PCR; in TCRdb, only in-frame clones are kept and a portion is missing. Of just over 2,000,000 clones listed, around 96% were seen once; the top ten hold 0.85% to 1.3%. Naive CD8 cells lacked CD45RO and underwent positive selection for CCR7, leaving out terminally differentiated effector memory CD45RA+ cells. The sequencing input was naive CD8+ T cells sorted from blood. The receptor source for this set is a man aged 18 to 30 in good health.

The chain is built from TRBV4-1 and TRBJ2-1; 7 bases agree with TRBD2. The CDR3 extends over 16 amino acids. Germline loops: CDR1 MGHRA, CDR2 YSYEKL. J lost 6 bases, V lost 4 bases, and 12 bases had no gene match. This chain's CDR3 is CASSPPGGGSTNEQFF. CDR3 sequence (DNA): TGCGCCAGCAGCCCCCCGGGCGGGGGTTCAACCAATGAGCAGTTCTTC.

As regards this clone: Other DNA variants within this sample encode the same CDR3. The chain combines TRBV5-1 with TRBJ2-7; 7 nucleotides agree with TRBD1. The ends lost 2 bases at V and 3 bases at J; junction bases unmatched: 5. The CDR3 has 14 amino acids. Germline V gene lookup returns CDR1 SGHRS and CDR2 YFSETQ. CDR3 sequence: CASSFNRGSYEQYF. CDR3 bases: TGCGCCAGCAGCTTTAACAGGGGTAGCTACGAGCAGTACTTC. Full variable domain (remainder filled in from reference TRBV5-1 and TRBJ2-7): KAGVTQTPRYLIKTRGQQVTLSCSPISGHRSVSWYQQTPGQGLQFLFEYFSETQRNKGNFPGRFSGRQFSNSRSEMNVSTLELGDSALYLCASSFNRGSYEQYFGPGTRLTVT.

Points on this clone: Other nucleotide sequences from this sample produce the same CDR3. The V and J genes are TRBV27 and TRBJ2-7; no reliable D call. Germline V gene data show CDR1 as MNHEY and CDR2 as SMNVEV (reference sequence). Deletions cut 2 bases from V and 4 bases from J, with 9 bases between. The CDR3 runs 13 residues. The CDR3 region is CASSLGVGYEQYF. The DNA for the CDR3 is TGTGCCAGCAGTTTAGGGGTGGGGTACGAGCAGTACTTC.

There are a few counts of this clone. This rearrangement joins TRBV13 to TRBJ2-7; D is unresolved. This CDR3 has 9 residues. V dropped 8 bases and J dropped 5 bases, with 4 bases sitting between them. From germline, CDR1 is PRHDT and CDR2 FYEKMQ (reference sequence). The CDR3 DNA follows: TGTGCCAGCCGGAACGAGCAGTACTTC. It codes for CASRNEQYF.

V gene TRBV10-3 combines with J gene TRBJ1-2; 7 bases agree with TRBD1. The CDR3 contains 14 residues. Germline CDR1 ENHRY, CDR2 SYGVKD. Trimming removed 4 bases from V and 2 bases from J; junction bases left unmatched: 4. The CDR3 loop reads CAISGSTGNYGYTF. DNA of the CDR3: TGTGCCATCAGTGGTTCGACAGGGAACTATGGCTACACCTTC.

This chain's CDR3 is CASSLWLLETQYF. CDR3 coding DNA: TGTGCCAGCAGTTTATGGTTACTCGAGACCCAGTACTTC. The chain combines TRBV27 with TRBJ2-5; D gene uncertain. Germline V gene sequence: CDR1 MNHEY, CDR2 SMNVEV (reference sequence). This CDR3 has 13 amino acids. The V end was cut by 1 base, the J end by 5 bases, with 8 bases between.

The chain joins TRBV9 to TRBJ1-2; maybe TRBD1 (5 bases). CDR3 length: 16 residues. In germline, CDR1 is SGDLS, CDR2 YYNGEE. V shed 0 bases and J shed 6 bases, with 18 bases lying between them. The CDR3 DNA is TGTGCCAGCAGCGTAGGACGGTTGGGGGATTGGGATGGCTACACCTTC. This codes for CASSVGRLGDWDGYTF.

V and J are TRBV11-2 and TRBJ2-1; 8 positions agree with TRBD2. Germline loops: CDR1 SGHAT, CDR2 FQNNGV. Losses at the gene ends were 5 bases for V and 0 bases for J; bases not matched to a gene: 6. The CDR3 covers 16 residues. The CDR3 region has the DNA TGTGCCAGCAGCGTACAGAGCGGGGGCTCCTACAATGAGCAGTTCTTC. This codes for CASSVQSGGSYNEQFF.

The chain links TRBV28 to TRBJ1-2; possibly TRBD1 for D (6 bases). Germline assignment: CDR1 MDHEN and CDR2 SYDVKM. The CDR3 length is 18 residues. Trimming took 2 bases from V and 1 from J, leaving 20 bases between them. CDR3 DNA: TGTGCCAGCAGTTTACAGGGGAGGAGGTTCGAGCTTAACTATGGCTACACCTTC. As protein: CASSLQGRRFELNYGYTF.

The sample holds a few counts of this clone. In the same sample, other DNA sequences code for this CDR3. The genes are TRBV6-5 and TRBJ1-6; D is possibly TRBD1 (5 bases). The CDR3 is 13 amino acids. The ends were cut back, 2 bases at V and 10 bases at J, with 9 bases in the middle. The germline V gene has CDR1 MNHEY and CDR2 SVGAGI. This CDR3 is CASSYGGESPLHF. CDR3 bases: TGTGCCAGCAGTTACGGGGGAGAATCACCCCTCCACTTT.

The V and J genes are TRBV27 and TRBJ2-3, with TRBD1 identical over 8 bases. CDR3 length: 15 residues. V gave up 3 bases and J gave up 2 bases; unmatched junction bases: 4. Germline lookup yields CDR1 MNHEY and CDR2 SMNVEV (reference sequence). This chain's CDR3 is CASSFGQGNTDTQYF. CDR3 nucleotide sequence: TGTGCCAGCAGTTTCGGACAGGGAAACACAGATACGCAGTATTTT.

J is TRBJ1-3 and V is TRBV11-2; D may be TRBD1 (6 bases). This CDR3 spans 13 amino acids. Looked up from germline, CDR1 is SGHAT and CDR2 is FQNNGV. V was trimmed by 4 bases and J by 3 bases, leaving 7 bases between them. The CDR3 DNA follows: TGTGCCAGCAGCTCGGACAGTGGAAACACCATATATTTT. Its protein is CASSSDSGNTIYF.

This rearrangement joins TRBV29-1 to TRBJ2-1, with D perhaps TRBD1 or TRBD2 (6 bases each). This CDR3 spans 15 amino acids. V gave up 6 bases and J gave up 2 bases, with 17 bases separating them. Germline CDR1 SQVTM, CDR2 ANQGSEA. CDR3 in DNA: TGCAGCGTCCAAGGGGGACTCCCTGCCTACAATGAGCAGTTCTTC. Translated, it gives CSVQGGLPAYNEQFF.

This chain joins TRBV4-3 and TRBJ2-7, with 8 bases matching TRBD1. Trimming took 3 bases from V and 1 from J; bases not matched to a gene: 2. Germline CDR1 reads LGHNA; CDR2 reads YSLEER. The CDR3 totals 14 residues. The CDR3 reads CASSQGQVSYEQYF. CDR3 bases: TGCGCCAGCAGCCAGGGACAGGTATCCTACGAGCAGTACTTC.

The chain carries TRBV10-3 and TRBJ1-1, with D uncertain. V was trimmed by 3 bases and J by 6 bases, leaving 8 bases between them. Germline loops: CDR1 ENHRY, CDR2 SYGVKD. CDR3 size: 12 residues. CDR3 amino acids: CAISDSAAEAFF. The CDR3 DNA reads TGTGCCATCAGTGATTCCGCAGCTGAAGCTTTCTTT.

The chain joins TRBV7-8 to TRBJ2-7; 11 nucleotides match TRBD1. The trim removed 5 bases at V and 4 bases at J, leaving 7 bases unmatched. The CDR3 loop spans 15 amino acids. CDR1 is SGHVS, CDR2 FQNEAQ, per germline. The CDR3 sequence: CASSHGQGARYEQYF. In DNA, the CDR3 is TGTGCCAGCAGCCACGGACAGGGGGCGAGGTACGAGCAGTACTTC.

This chain joins TRBV6-6 and TRBJ2-7, with no clear D. The germline gives CDR1 MNHNY, CDR2 SVGAGI (reference sequence). Trimming left V 0 bases short and J 3 bases short, with 9 bases between. This CDR3 contains 14 residues. CDR3: CASSYSIGVYEQYF. The DNA of the CDR3 is TGTGCCAGCAGTTACTCGATCGGCGTCTACGAGCAGTACTTC.

The chain recombines TRBV7-9 with TRBJ1-6; D not certain. The CDR3 is 16 residues long. Trimming removed 1 base from V and 4 bases from J, with 11 bases in between. Germline CDR1 reads SEHNR; CDR2 reads FQNEAQ (reference sequence). In DNA, the CDR3 is TGTGCCAGCAGCTTAGATCCTAGGGCTTATAATTCACCCCTCCACTTT. This codes for CASSLDPRAYNSPLHF.

The rearrangement uses TRBV6-5 and TRBJ2-7; no reliable D call. Germline CDR1 reads MNHEY; CDR2 reads SVGAGI. There are 12 residues in the CDR3. The ends were cut back, 4 bases at V and 4 bases at J, with 8 bases in the middle. CDR3 loop: CASSSLEYEQYF. The CDR3 DNA sequence: TGTGCCAGCAGTTCCCTGGAATACGAGCAGTACTTC.

V usage is TRBV4-1 and J usage is TRBJ1-1; D perhaps matches TRBD1 (6 bases). V dropped 3 bases and J dropped 0 bases, with 11 bases sitting between them. Germline V lookup: CDR1 MGHRA, CDR2 YSYEKL. This CDR3 is built from 15 residues. The CDR3 nucleotides are TGCGCCAGCAGCCACACAGGGCTGGTGAACACTGAAGCTTTCTTT. It translates to CASSHTGLVNTEAFF.

The gene calls are TRBV7-9 and TRBJ1-1; D remains ambiguous. The CDR3 spans 13 residues. With 8 bases removed from V and 2 bases from J, the gap between germline ends came to 12 bases. Germline CDR1 SEHNR, CDR2 FQNEAQ (reference sequence). CDR3 loop: CASGEVTNTEAFF. In DNA form, the CDR3 reads TGTGCCAGCGGGGAGGTAACCAACACTGAAGCTTTCTTT.

V gene TRBV7-9 combines with J gene TRBJ1-5; D is ambiguous. This CDR3 region has 17 residues. Trimming shortened V by 4 bases and J by 0 bases, and 16 bases separated the two germline ends. Germline V gene lookup returns CDR1 SEHNR and CDR2 FQNEAQ (reference sequence). The CDR3 DNA reads as TGTGCCAGCAGCTCCTCCGTAGACCATTATAGCAATCAGCCCCAGCATTTT. Protein sequence: CASSSSVDHYSNQPQHF.

The chain combines TRBV27 with TRBJ2-3, with 7 positions matching TRBD1. Germline V gene data show CDR1 as MNHEY and CDR2 as SMNVEV (reference sequence). The ends lost 7 bases at V and 2 bases at J; junction bases unmatched: 6. CDR3 length equals 14 residues. CDR3 residues: CASKGTVYTDTQYF. CDR3 bases: TGTGCCAGCAAGGGGACAGTTTACACAGATACGCAGTATTTT.

This clone was observed a single time. V and J are TRBV10-1 and TRBJ2-1, with D uncertain. Germline V gives CDR1 WNHNN, CDR2 SYGVQD (reference sequence). CDR3 length: 14 residues. Trimming stripped 2 bases from V and 4 bases from J, with 9 bases between. CDR3 protein: CASSEDGRYNEQFF. CDR3 DNA: TGCGCCAGCAGTGAGGATGGCAGGTACAATGAGCAGTTCTTC.

With respect to this clone: Distinct nucleotide sequences in the sample also encode this CDR3. V and J are TRBV4-1 and TRBJ2-7, with 8 bases lining up with TRBD1. Germline assignment: CDR1 MGHRA and CDR2 YSYEKL. Unmatched junction bases numbered 3, after V lost 1 base and J lost 1 base. The CDR3 runs 15 residues. The CDR3 is CASSQGQGASYEQYF. The CDR3, as DNA: TGCGCCAGCAGCCAAGGGCAGGGGGCATCCTACGAGCAGTACTTC.

Remarks on this clone: Other DNA sequences of this sample code for an identical CDR3. The chain carries TRBV4-1 and TRBJ2-7; 8 bases agree with TRBD1. Germline V gives CDR1 MGHRA, CDR2 YSYEKL. With V trimmed by 2 bases and J by 1 base, 1 base remained unmatched. The CDR3 runs to 14 residues. CDR3 DNA sequence: TGCGCCAGCAGCCAAAGACAGGGGTCCTACGAGCAGTACTTC. Translated, it gives CASSQRQGSYEQYF.

The genes are TRBV7-9 and TRBJ2-1; either TRBD1 or TRBD2 may supply D (6 bases each). The CDR3 consists of 15 residues. CDR1 and CDR2 from the germline V gene are SEHNR and FQNEAQ (reference sequence). V lost 5 bases, J lost 7 bases, and 18 bases lay in between. CDR3 sequence (DNA): TGTGCCAGCAGCCCGGATACAGGAGGGGGGAATGAGCAGTTCTTC. Protein: CASSPDTGGGNEQFF. The complete variable domain, with remaining parts taken from reference TRBV7-9 and TRBJ2-1, reads DTGVSQNPRHKITKRGQNVTFRCDPISEHNRLYWYRQTLGQGPEFLTYFQNEAQLEKSRLLSDRFSAERPKGSFSTLEIQRTEQGDSAMYLCASSPDTGGGNEQFFGPGTRLTVL.

The chain joins TRBV10-3 to TRBJ1-4; D is ambiguous. This CDR3 has 13 residues. Germline CDR1 and CDR2: ENHRY and SYGVKD. Trimming cost V 0 bases and J 7 bases, with 6 bases left between them. In DNA form, the CDR3 reads TGTGCCATCAGTGAGTCCGGTATTGAAAAACTGTTTTTT. Translating gives CAISESGIEKLFF.

Of note for this clone: Other nucleotide sequences in the sample specify the same CDR3. This chain joins TRBV5-1 and TRBJ2-7; 11 nucleotides agree with TRBD1. The CDR3 runs 15 residues. Trimming at V came to 1 base and at J to 2 bases, leaving 2 bases not matched to a gene. Germline V gene sequence: CDR1 SGHRS, CDR2 YFSETQ. The CDR3 sequence is CASSLTGQGAYEQYF. In DNA form, the CDR3 reads TGCGCCAGCAGCTTGACGGGACAGGGGGCCTACGAGCAGTACTTC. The variable domain in full, with the rest retrieved from reference TRBV5-1 and TRBJ2-7, is KAGVTQTPRYLIKTRGQQVTLSCSPISGHRSVSWYQQTPGQGLQFLFEYFSETQRNKGNFPGRFSGRQFSNSRSEMNVSTLELGDSALYLCASSLTGQGAYEQYFGPGTRLTVT.